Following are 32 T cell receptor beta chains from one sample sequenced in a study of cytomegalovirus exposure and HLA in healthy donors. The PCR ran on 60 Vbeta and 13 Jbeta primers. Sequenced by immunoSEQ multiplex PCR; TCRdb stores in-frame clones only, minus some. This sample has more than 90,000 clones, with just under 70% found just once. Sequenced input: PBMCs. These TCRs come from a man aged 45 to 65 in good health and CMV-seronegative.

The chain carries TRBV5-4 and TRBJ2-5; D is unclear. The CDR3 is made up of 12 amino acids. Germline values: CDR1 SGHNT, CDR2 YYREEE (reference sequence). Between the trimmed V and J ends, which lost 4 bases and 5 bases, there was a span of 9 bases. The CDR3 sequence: CASSVPMETQYF. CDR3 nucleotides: TGTGCCAGCAGCGTCCCTATGGAGACCCAGTACTTC.

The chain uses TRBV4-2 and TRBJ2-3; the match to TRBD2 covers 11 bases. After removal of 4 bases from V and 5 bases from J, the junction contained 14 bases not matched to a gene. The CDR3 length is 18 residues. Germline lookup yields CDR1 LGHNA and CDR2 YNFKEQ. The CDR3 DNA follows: TGTGCCAGCAGCCGAGCATTCGGTAGCGGGGGGGCGGGAGATACGCAGTATTTT. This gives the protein CASSRAFGSGGAGDTQYF.

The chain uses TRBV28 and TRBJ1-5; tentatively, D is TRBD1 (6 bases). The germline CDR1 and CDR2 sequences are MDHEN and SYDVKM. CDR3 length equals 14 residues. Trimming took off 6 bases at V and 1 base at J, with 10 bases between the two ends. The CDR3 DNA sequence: TGTGCCAGCAGGGGACATAACAGCAATCAGCCCCAGCATTTT. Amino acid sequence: CASRGHNSNQPQHF.

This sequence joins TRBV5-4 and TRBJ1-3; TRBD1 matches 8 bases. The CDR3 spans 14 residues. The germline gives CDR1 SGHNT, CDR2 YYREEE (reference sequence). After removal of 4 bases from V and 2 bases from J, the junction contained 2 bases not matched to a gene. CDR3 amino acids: CASSQQGAGNTIYF. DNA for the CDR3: TGTGCCAGCAGCCAACAGGGGGCTGGAAACACCATATATTTT.

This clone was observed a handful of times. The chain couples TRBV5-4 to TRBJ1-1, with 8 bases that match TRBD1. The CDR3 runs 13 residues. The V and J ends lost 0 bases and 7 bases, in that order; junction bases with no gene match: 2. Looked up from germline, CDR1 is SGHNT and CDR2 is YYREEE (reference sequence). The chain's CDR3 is CASSLGGTGEAFF. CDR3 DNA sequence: TGTGCCAGCAGCTTGGGGGGGACAGGTGAAGCTTTCTTT.

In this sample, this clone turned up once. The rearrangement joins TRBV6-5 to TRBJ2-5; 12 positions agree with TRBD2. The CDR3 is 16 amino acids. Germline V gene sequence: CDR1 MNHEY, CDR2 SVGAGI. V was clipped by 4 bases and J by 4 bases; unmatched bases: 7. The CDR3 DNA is TGTGCCAGCAGTTTTGGACTAGCGGGGTCCTTAGAGACCCAGTACTTC. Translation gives CASSFGLAGSLETQYF.

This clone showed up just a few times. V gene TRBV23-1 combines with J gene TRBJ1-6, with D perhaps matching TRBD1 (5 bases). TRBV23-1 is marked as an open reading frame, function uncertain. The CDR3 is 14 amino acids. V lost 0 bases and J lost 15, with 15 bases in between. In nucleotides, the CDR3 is TGCGCCAGCAGTCAATCGGGAAGGGGCAGAGTCCTCCACTTT. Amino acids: CASSQSGRGRVLHF.

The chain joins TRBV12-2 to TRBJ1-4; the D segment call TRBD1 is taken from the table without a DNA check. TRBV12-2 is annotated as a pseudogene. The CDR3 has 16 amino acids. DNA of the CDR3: TGTGCAAGTCGCTCAGGGGATTCGGCAACTAATGAAAAACTGTTTTTT. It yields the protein CASRSGDSATNEKLFF.

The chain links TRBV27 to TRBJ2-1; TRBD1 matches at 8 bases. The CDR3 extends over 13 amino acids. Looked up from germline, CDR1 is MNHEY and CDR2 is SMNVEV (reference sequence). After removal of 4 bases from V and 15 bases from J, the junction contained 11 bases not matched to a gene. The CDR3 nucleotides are TGTGCCAGCAGTTCGGACAGGGTAGCTTTGCGGTTCTTC. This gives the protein CASSSDRVALRFF.

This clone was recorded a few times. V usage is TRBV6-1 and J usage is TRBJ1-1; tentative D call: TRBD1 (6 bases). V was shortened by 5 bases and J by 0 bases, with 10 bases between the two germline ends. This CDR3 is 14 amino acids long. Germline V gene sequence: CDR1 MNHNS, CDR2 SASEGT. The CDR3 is CASSRTALNTEAFF. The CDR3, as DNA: TGTGCCAGCAGTAGGACAGCACTGAACACTGAAGCTTTCTTT.

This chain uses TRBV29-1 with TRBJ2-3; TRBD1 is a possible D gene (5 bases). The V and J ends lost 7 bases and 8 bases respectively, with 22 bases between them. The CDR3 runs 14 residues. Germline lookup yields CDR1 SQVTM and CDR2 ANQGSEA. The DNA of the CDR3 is TGCAGCGGCATTCAGGGAAACTCTAGGGCTACGCAGTATTTT. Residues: CSGIQGNSRATQYF.

The CDR3 coding sequence is TGTGCCAGCAGCTTCCCGGGTGAAAAACTGTTTTTT. This codes for CASSFPGEKLFF. V gene TRBV7-9 combines with J gene TRBJ1-4; D unresolved. The CDR3 has 12 amino acids. CDR1 and CDR2 from the germline V gene are SEHNR and FQNEAQ (reference sequence). V was shortened by 3 bases and J by 7 bases, with 6 bases between the two germline ends.

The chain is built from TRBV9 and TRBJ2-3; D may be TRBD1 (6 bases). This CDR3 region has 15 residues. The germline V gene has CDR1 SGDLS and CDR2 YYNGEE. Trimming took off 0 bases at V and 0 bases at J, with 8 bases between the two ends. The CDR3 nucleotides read TGTGCCAGCAGCGTAGGACAGGAGAGCACAGATACGCAGTATTTT. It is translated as CASSVGQESTDTQYF.

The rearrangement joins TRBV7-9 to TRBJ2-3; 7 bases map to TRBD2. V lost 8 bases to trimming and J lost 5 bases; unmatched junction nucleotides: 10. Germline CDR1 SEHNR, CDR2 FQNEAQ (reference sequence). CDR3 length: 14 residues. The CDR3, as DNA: TGTGCCAGCGCCATTAGTCGGGGGGTAGATACGCAGTATTTT. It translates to CASAISRGVDTQYF.

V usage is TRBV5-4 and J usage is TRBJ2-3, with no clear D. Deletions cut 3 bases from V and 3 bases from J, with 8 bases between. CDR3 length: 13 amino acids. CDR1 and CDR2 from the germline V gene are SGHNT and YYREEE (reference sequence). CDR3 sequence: CASSSSETDTQYF. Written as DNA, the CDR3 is TGTGCCAGCAGCTCATCTGAGACAGATACGCAGTATTTT.

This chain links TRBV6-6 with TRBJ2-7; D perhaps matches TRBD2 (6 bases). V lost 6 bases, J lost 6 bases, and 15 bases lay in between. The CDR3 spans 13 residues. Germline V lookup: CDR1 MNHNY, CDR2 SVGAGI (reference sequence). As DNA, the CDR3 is TGTGCCAGCAGACAAATCCGGGACTCCGAGCAGTACGTC. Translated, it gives CASRQIRDSEQYV.

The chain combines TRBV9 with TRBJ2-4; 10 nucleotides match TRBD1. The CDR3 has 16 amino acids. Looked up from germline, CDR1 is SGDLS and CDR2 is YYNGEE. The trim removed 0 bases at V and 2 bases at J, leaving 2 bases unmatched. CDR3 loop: CASSVGDRGPKNIQYF. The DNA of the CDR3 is TGTGCCAGCAGCGTAGGAGACAGGGGGCCCAAAAACATTCAGTACTTC.

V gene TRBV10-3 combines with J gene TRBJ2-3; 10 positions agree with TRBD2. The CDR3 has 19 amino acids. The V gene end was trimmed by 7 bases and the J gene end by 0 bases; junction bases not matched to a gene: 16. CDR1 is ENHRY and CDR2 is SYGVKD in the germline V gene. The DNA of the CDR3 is TGTGCCATCAACTCGGCCAGGCTAGCGGGGGCCTCTAGCACAGATACGCAGTATTTT. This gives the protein CAINSARLAGASSTDTQYF.

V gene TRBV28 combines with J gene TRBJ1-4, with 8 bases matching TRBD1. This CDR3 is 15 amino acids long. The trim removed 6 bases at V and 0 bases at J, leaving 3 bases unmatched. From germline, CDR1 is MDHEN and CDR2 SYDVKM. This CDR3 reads CASSRTGTTNEKLFF. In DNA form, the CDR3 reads TGTGCCAGCAGCAGGACAGGGACAACTAATGAAAAACTGTTTTTT. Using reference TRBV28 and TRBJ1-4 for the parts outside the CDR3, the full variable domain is DVKVTQSSRYLVKRTGEKVFLECVQDMDHENMFWYRQDPGLGLRLIYFSYDVKMKEKGDIPEGYSVSREKKERFSLILESASTNQTSMYLCASSRTGTTNEKLFFGSGTQLSVL.

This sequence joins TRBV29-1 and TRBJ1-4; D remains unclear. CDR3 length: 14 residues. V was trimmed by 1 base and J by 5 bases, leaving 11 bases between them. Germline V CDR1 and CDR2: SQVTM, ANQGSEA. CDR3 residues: CSVEGEVGNEKLFF. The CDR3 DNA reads TGCAGCGTTGAAGGGGAGGTAGGAAATGAAAAACTGTTTTTT.

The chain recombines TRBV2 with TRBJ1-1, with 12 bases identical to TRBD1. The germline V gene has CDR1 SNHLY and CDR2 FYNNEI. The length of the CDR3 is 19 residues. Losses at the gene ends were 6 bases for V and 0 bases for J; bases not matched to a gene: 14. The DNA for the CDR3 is TGTGCCAGCAGGGGGACAGGGGGCAAGGATTATACAGTGAACACTGAAGCTTTCTTT. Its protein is CASRGTGGKDYTVNTEAFF.

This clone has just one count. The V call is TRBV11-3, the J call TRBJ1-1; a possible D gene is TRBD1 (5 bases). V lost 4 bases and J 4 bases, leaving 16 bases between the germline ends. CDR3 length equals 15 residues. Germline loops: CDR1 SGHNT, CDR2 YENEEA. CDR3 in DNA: TGTGCCAGCAGCTCCAGGGAGGCCGGGGCCACTGAAGCTTTCTTT. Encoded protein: CASSSREAGATEAFF.

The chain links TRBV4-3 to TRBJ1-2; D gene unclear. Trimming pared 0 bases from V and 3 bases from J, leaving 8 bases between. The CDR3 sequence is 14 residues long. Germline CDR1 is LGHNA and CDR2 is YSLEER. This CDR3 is CASSQDHYDYGYTF. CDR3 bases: TGCGCCAGCAGCCAAGATCACTATGACTATGGCTACACCTTC.

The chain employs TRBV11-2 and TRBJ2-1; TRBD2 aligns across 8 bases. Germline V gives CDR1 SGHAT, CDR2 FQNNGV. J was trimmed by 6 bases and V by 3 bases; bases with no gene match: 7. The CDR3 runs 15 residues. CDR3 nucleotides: TGTGCCAGCAGCTTTGGACTAGCAAGGGGCAATGAGCAGTTCTTC. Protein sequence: CASSFGLARGNEQFF. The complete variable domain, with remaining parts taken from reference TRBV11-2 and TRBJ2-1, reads EAGVAQSPRYKIIEKRQSVAFWCNPISGHATLYWYQQILGQGPKLLIQFQNNGVVDDSQLPKDRFSAERLKGVDSTLKIQPAKLEDSAVYLCASSFGLARGNEQFFGPGTRLTVL.

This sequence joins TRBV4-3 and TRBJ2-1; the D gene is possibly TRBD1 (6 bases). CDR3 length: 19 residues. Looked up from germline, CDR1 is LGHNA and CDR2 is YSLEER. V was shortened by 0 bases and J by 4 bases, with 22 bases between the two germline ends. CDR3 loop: CASSQDRFRGRSLYNEQFF. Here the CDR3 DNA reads TGCGCCAGCAGCCAAGACCGTTTCAGGGGACGGTCCTTATACAATGAGCAGTTCTTC.

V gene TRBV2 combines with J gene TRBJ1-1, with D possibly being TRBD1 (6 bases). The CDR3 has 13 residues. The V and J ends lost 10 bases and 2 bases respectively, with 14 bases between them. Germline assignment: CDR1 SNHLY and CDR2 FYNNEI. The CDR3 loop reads CAIRGQYNTEAFF. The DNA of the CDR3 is TGTGCCATAAGAGGACAGTATAACACTGAAGCTTTCTTT.

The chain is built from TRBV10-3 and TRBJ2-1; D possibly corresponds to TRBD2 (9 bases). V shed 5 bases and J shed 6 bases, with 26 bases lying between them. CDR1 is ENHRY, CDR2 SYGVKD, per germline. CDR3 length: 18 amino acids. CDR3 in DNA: TGTGCCATCAGTCGACAGGGGCTTGGCGGGAGGGCCTCCAATGAGCAGTTCTTC. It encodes CAISRQGLGGRASNEQFF.

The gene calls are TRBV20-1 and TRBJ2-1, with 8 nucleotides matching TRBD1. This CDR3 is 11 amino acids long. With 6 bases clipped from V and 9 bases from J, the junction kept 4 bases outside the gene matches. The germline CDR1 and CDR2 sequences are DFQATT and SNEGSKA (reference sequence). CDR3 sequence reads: CSAEDRVEQFF. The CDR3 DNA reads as TGCAGTGCCGAGGACAGGGTTGAGCAGTTCTTC.

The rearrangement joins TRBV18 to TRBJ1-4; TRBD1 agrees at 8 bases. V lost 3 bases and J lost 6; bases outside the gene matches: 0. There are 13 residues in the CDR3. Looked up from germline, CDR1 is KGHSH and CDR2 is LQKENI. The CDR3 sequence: CASSPGQDEKLFF. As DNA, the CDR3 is TGTGCCAGCTCACCGGGACAGGATGAAAAACTGTTTTTT. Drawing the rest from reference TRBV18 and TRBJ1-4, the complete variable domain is NAGVMQNPRHLVRRRGQEARLRCSPMKGHSHVYWYRQLPEEGLKFMVYLQKENIIDESGMPKERFSAEFPKEGPSILRIQQVVRGDSAAYFCASSPGQDEKLFFGSGTQLSVL.

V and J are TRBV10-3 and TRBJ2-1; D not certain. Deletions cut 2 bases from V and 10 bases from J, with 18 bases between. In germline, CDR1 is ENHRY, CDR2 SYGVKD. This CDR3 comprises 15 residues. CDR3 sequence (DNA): TGTGCCATCAGTGAGGGAGCCGCCCCCCCTAGAGAGCAGTTCTTC. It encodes CAISEGAAPPREQFF.

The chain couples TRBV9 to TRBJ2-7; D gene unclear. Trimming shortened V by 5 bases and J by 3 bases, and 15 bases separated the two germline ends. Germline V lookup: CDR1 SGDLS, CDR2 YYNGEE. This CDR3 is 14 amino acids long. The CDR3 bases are TGTGCCAGCAGGGCTAGTTTCGGCCTCTACGAGCAGTACTTC. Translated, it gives CASRASFGLYEQYF.

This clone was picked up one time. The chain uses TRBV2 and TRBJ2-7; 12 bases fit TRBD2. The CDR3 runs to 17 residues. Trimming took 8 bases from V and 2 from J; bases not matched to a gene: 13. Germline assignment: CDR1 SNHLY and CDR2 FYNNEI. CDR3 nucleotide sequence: TGTGCCAGCCGGCGGAGACTAGCGGGAGTTCGGACCTACGAGCAGTACGTC. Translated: CASRRRLAGVRTYEQYV.